This T cell receptor beta chain was captured in a study of human T cells and chemical hapten exposure (dated by TCRdb to the early 2020s). Context from the whole study: For sensitization, 2% DPC in acetone was applied to a roughly 2 cm by roughly 2 cm area of upper inner arm skin. Weekly therapeutic DPC doses were additionally applied to the scalp of patients throughout the roughly 23-week study period. Patch tests used Finn chambers with 0.01% DPC on the upper back, scored after 6 days by International Contact Dermatitis Research Group standards. Alopecia areata with under or over 50% scalp involvement, alopecia totalis and alopecia universalis were represented in the patient cohort, which was mostly female. Libraries were pooled for sequencing, and per-sample TCR yields varied mainly because of small differences in library volumes within the pool. Peripheral blood TCR repertoire changes were tracked in vivo in alopecia patients during primary and secondary sensitization to the hapten diphenylcyclopropenone (DPC). Blood samples were taken from patients before sensitization (week 0) and then at 2, 6 and about 24 weeks after DPC sensitization. About 29 alopecia patients gave blood for TCR sequencing at one to four time points (pre-sensitization, 2, 6 and 24 weeks).

Including cysteine and phenylalanine, the CDR3 has 12 amino acids. Only the CDR3 DNA stays, 36 bases, in frame from base 1. As encoded in the germline V gene, CDR1 is KGHSH while CDR2 is LQKENI. Points the paper makes about the study in general: A positive correlation was found between the number of PT1 expanded TCRs and patch test score, with significance reached at thresholds 8, 16 and 32 but not 4. DPC sensitization did not change how many TCRs were above 1 in 1000 frequency, and no evidence was found of alterations in global repertoire structure. Because every patient had alopecia, a presumed autoimmune disease, the patients' immune response might differ from that of healthy individuals. After repeated subsampling, the strength of the expansion versus patch-test correlation and the threshold at which it became significant changed. Expanded TCRs formed significantly more large CDR3 similarity clusters than pre-sensitization or healthy control sets, consistent with antigen-driven responses.

Ten or more counts support this clonotype. Its specific antigen is unknown. The junction departs from the called germline gene at one end, perhaps through a read error. Library creation used RACE. The sample was run on a NextSeq 500. During library preparation, unique molecular identifiers were attached to individual cDNA molecules so that TCRs could be counted quantitatively and reproducibly. Both TCR alpha and TCR beta chains were sequenced from each blood RNA sample. The authors processed their data as follows. The median number of TCRs per sample was roughly 100,000, ranging from roughly 23,224 to 690,600. V, J and CDR3 annotation of the TCR reads was carried out using the Decombinator software suite. For PS versus PT1 abundance plots, all samples were subsampled to the same number of TCRs (28,000). Expanded TCRs were defined as absent before sensitization and observed at least eight times at the 2-week time point. Using fastp at Q25 and MiXCR, TCRdb reprocessed the public reads and kept productive beta chains. CDR3 protein sequences are deduplicated, and each keeps its most common genes and DNA. TCRdb, rather than the study authors, made the V and J calls. The sample table holds about 50,000 distinct CDR3 sequences, of which just under 10% were seen once. The ten largest clonotypes hold 1.7% of the sample.

The sample's time point, from its label and the paper: patch test 2, 6 weeks after DPC sensitization. This specimen's treatment or condition label, per the study, means: therapeutic diphenylcyclopropenone sensitization with weekly scalp DPC. At each patch-test visit, blood was drawn before the patch test was applied. To be eligible, patients had to be aged 18 to 70, diagnosed with alopecia and judged suitable for DPC therapy, while pregnant patients were excluded. Total RNA was extracted from unfractionated whole blood that had been collected in Tempus Blood RNA tubes. This TCR derives from a woman between 45 and 65 years old with alopecia areata. Some clones in this sample may be carry-over from other donors' samples. This specimen consisted of whole blood, obtained in connection with sensitization to the hapten diphenylcyclopropenone (DPC). The chain is made from TRBV18 and TRBJ2-7; TRBD2 might be the D gene, on 5 matching bases. The CDR3: CASSPRGNEQYF. The DNA sequence follows: TGTGCCAGCTCTCCACGAGGGAACGAGCAGTACTTC.